The T cell receptor (beta chain) described here comes from a study of T cell responses to AZD1222 COVID-19 vaccine. Study in general: Pooled together were second doses at about 4 or about 12 weeks. Study results and limitations: The sample set comprised mostly white British donors with more females, and clonal diversity was possibly underestimated. Of spike-specific TCRs, nearly half reportedly target regions left unmutated in variants.

The repertoire was sequenced with immunoSEQ multiplex PCR; TCRdb's copy has only in-frame clones and lacks some. The sample contains some 110,000 clones, approximately 89% of which appear only once. Regarding this clone: Its antigen is unidentified.

The CDR3 contains 16 residues. Trimming took 4 bases from V and 0 from J, leaving 14 bases between them. Germline assignment: CDR1 SGHRS and CDR2 YFSETQ. The chain couples TRBV5-1 to TRBJ2-1; D not certain. The material sequenced was peripheral blood, taken on day 0 of AZD1222 vaccination. The TCR originated in an adult in good health. CDR3: CASSPHRSRSYNEQFF. CDR3 nucleotides: TGCGCCAGCAGCCCCCACCGATCGCGCTCCTACAATGAGCAGTTCTTC.